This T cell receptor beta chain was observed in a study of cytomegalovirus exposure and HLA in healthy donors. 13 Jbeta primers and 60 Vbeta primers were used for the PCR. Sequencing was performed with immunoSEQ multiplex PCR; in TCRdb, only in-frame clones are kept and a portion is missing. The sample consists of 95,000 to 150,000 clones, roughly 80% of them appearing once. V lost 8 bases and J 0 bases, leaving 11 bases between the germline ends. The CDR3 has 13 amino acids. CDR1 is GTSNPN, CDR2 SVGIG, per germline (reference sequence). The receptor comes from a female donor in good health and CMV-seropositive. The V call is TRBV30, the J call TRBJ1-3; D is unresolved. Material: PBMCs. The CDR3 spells CASHSHSGNTIYF. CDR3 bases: TGTGCCAGTCACAGCCACTCTGGAAACACCATATATTTT.